The TCR beta chain under discussion was sequenced for a study of cytomegalovirus exposure and HLA in healthy donors. Study conclusions and caveats: Segments of the TCR beta V type were, in most cases, productive about 87% or about 30% of the time in an earlier analysis. For TCR beta chains, V- and J-gene trimming was later linked to a missense DCLRE1C variant.

V shed 0 bases, J shed 2 bases, and the junction held 11 bases outside the gene matches. There are 18 residues in the CDR3. Germline V lookup: CDR1 MRHNA, CDR2 SNTAGT. The PCR used 60 Vbeta and 13 Jbeta primers. Sequencing used immunoSEQ multiplex PCR; TCRdb keeps in-frame clones, though not all of them. This sample has 100,000 to 150,000 clones, with 75% to 85% found just once. As for this clone: Its antigen is still unknown.

The rearrangement uses TRBV6-4 and TRBJ2-5, with 8 bases that match TRBD2. This receptor was taken from a male donor in good health and CMV-seronegative. The source material was PBMCs. CDR3 residues: CASSDSITSGPSQETQYF. In DNA, the CDR3 is TGTGCCAGCAGTGACTCGATTACTAGCGGACCTTCTCAAGAGACCCAGTACTTC.